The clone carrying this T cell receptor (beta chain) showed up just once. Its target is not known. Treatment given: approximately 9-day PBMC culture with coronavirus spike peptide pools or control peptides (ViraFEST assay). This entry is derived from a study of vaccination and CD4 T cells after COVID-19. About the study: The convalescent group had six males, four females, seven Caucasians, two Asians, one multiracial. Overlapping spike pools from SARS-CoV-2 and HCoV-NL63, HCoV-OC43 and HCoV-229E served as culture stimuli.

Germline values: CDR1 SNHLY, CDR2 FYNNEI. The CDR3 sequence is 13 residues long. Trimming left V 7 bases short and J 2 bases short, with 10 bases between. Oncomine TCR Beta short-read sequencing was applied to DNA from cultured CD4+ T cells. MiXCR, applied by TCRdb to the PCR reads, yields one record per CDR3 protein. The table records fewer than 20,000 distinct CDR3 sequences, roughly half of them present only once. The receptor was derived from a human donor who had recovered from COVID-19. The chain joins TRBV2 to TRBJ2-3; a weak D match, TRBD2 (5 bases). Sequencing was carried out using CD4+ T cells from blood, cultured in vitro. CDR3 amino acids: CASNGLYTDTQYF. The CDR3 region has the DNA TGTGCCAGCAATGGACTGTACACAGATACGCAGTATTTT.